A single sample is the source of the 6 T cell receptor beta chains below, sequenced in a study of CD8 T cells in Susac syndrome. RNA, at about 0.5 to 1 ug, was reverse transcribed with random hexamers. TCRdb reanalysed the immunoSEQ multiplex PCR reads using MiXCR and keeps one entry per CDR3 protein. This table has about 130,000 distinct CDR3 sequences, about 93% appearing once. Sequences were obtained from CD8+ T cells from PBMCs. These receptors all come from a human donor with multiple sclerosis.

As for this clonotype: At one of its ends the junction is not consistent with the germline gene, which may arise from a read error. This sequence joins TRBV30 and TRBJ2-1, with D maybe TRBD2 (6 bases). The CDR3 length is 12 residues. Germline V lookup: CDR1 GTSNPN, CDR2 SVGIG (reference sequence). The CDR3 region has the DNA TGTGCCTGGGGATTTTATACGGGGGATGTTAGCTTC. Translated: CAWGFYTGDVSF. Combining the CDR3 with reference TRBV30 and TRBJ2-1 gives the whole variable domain SQTIHQWPATLVQPVGSPLSLECTVEGTSNPNLYWYRQAAGRGLQLLFYSVGIGQISSEVPQNLSASRPQDRQFILSSKKLLLSDSGFYLCAWGFYTGDVSFGPGTRLTVL.

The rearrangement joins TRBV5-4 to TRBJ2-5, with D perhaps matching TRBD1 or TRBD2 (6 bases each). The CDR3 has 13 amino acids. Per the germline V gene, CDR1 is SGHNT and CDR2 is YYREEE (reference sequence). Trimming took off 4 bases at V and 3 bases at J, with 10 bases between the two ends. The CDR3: CASSRRGKETQYF. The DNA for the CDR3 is TGTGCCAGCAGCCGGAGGGGGAAAGAGACCCAGTACTTC.

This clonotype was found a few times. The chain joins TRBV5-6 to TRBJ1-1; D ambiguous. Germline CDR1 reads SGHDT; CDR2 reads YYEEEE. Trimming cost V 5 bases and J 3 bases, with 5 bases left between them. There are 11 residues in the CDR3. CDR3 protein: CASSSDTEAFF. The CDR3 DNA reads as TGTGCCAGCAGTTCCGACACTGAAGCTTTCTTT.

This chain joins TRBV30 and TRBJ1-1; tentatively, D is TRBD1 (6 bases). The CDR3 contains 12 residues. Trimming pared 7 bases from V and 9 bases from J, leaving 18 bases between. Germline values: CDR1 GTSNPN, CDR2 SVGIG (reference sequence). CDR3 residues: CASTGPWLQAFF. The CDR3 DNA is TGTGCCTCCACAGGGCCGTGGTTACAAGCTTTCTTT.

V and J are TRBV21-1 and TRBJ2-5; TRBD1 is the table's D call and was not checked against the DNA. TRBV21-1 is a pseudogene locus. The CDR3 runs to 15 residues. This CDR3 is CASSPSTAPWKTQYF. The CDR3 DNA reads TGTGCCAGCAGCCCCTCGACGGCCCCTTGGAAGACCCAGTACTTC.

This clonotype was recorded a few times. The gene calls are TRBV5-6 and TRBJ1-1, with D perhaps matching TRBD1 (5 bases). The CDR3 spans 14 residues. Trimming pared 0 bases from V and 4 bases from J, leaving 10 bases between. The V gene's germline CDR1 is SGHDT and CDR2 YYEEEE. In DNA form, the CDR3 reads TGTGCCAGCAGCTTGGTCCAGGGCGGCACTGAAGCTTTCTTT. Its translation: CASSLVQGGTEAFF.